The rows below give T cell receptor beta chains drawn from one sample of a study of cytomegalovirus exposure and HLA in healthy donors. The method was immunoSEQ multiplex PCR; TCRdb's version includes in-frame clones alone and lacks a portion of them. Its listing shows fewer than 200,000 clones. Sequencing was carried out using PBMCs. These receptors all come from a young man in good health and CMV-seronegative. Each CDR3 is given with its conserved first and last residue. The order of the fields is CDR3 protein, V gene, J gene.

cdr3_aa: CASSSGVRGLNEKLFF; v_call: TRBV11-2; j_call: TRBJ1-4
cdr3_aa: CASSLMSGNTEAFF; v_call: TRBV7-2; j_call: TRBJ1-1
cdr3_aa: CAWSVLGGGRPDTQYF; v_call: TRBV30; j_call: TRBJ2-3
cdr3_aa: CASSLGSGGDYGYTF; v_call: TRBV13; j_call: TRBJ1-2
cdr3_aa: CASSIGARGTGELFF; v_call: TRBV19; j_call: TRBJ2-2
cdr3_aa: CASSFTGERQPQHF; v_call: TRBV7-9; j_call: TRBJ1-5
cdr3_aa: CASSSWDRENEQFF; v_call: TRBV7-9; j_call: TRBJ2-1
cdr3_aa: CASGKGHTDGETQYF; v_call: TRBV11-3; j_call: TRBJ2-5
cdr3_aa: CASSVALRDRAGTGELFF; v_call: TRBV9; j_call: TRBJ2-2
cdr3_aa: CASSADRIYEQYF; v_call: TRBV11-2; j_call: TRBJ2-7
cdr3_aa: CASSPAGGFGNTEAFF; v_call: TRBV9; j_call: TRBJ1-1
cdr3_aa: CASSYRGTGRYEQYF; v_call: TRBV6-5; j_call: TRBJ2-7
cdr3_aa: CASSWTSGGSSSF; v_call: TRBV5-1; j_call: TRBJ2-7
cdr3_aa: CASSLRDSGFYEQYF; v_call: TRBV11-2; j_call: TRBJ2-7
cdr3_aa: CASSLPPGAIEQFF; v_call: TRBV5-6; j_call: TRBJ2-1
cdr3_aa: CASSPSQGATFEAFF; v_call: TRBV4-1; j_call: TRBJ1-1
cdr3_aa: CASSTQYRGWEFF; v_call: TRBV11-3; j_call: TRBJ2-1
cdr3_aa: CASGLQGPGNTIYF; v_call: TRBV7-8; j_call: TRBJ1-3
cdr3_aa: CASTDRTTGTSIRFF; v_call: TRBV11-2; j_call: TRBJ2-1
cdr3_aa: CASSVVGLAGRNEQFF; v_call: TRBV9; j_call: TRBJ2-1
cdr3_aa: CASSSTGPLTEAFF; v_call: TRBV7-9; j_call: TRBJ1-1
cdr3_aa: CAISEGRDSSYEQYF; v_call: TRBV10-3; j_call: TRBJ2-7
cdr3_aa: CASSQDRVHEQYF; v_call: TRBV5-1; j_call: TRBJ2-7
cdr3_aa: CASSATGNSNQPQHF; v_call: TRBV9; j_call: TRBJ1-5
cdr3_aa: CASSRTGRGRQMQYF; v_call: TRBV14; j_call: TRBJ2-5
cdr3_aa: CASSPAREDYGYTF; v_call: TRBV4-2; j_call: TRBJ1-2
cdr3_aa: CASSLPGLAGALEQFF; v_call: TRBV6-7; j_call: TRBJ2-1
cdr3_aa: CASSVFQGAYGYTF; v_call: TRBV9; j_call: TRBJ1-2
cdr3_aa: CASSPGTSGNEQYF; v_call: TRBV27; j_call: TRBJ2-7
cdr3_aa: CASSQYYGTGMNTEAFF; v_call: TRBV4-3; j_call: TRBJ1-1
cdr3_aa: CASSQSRDRVGQPQHF; v_call: TRBV4-1; j_call: TRBJ1-5
cdr3_aa: CAWRDRGWYSYEQYF; v_call: TRBV30; j_call: .
cdr3_aa: CASSPPGQGGEKLFF; v_call: TRBV11-2; j_call: TRBJ1-4
cdr3_aa: CATGTSGGADQETQYF; v_call: TRBV10-3; j_call: TRBJ2-5
cdr3_aa: CATSREGARGSDTQYF; v_call: TRBV15; j_call: TRBJ2-3
cdr3_aa: CASSQDGGRPEAFF; v_call: TRBV4-2; j_call: TRBJ1-1
cdr3_aa: CASSLDRADEKLFF; v_call: TRBV5-1; j_call: TRBJ1-4
cdr3_aa: CASSIDRTGYYGYTF; v_call: TRBV19; j_call: TRBJ1-2
cdr3_aa: CASSDPSGTENEKLFF; v_call: TRBV25-1; j_call: TRBJ1-4
cdr3_aa: CASSNDRPHGYTF; v_call: TRBV6-6; j_call: TRBJ1-2
cdr3_aa: CASSPYYWEGSNTEAFF; v_call: TRBV27; j_call: TRBJ1-1
cdr3_aa: CASSSTGSTNEKLFF; v_call: TRBV11-2; j_call: TRBJ1-4
cdr3_aa: CASSYSGPGMKKLFF; v_call: TRBV6-5; j_call: TRBJ1-4
cdr3_aa: CASSYLSPQYF; v_call: TRBV6-6; j_call: TRBJ2-5
cdr3_aa: CASSDYKGGGADGYTF; v_call: TRBV25-1; j_call: TRBJ1-2
cdr3_aa: CASSPEGSSGVTDTQYF; v_call: TRBV7-2; j_call: TRBJ2-3
cdr3_aa: CASSPQASGVTYEQYF; v_call: TRBV19; j_call: TRBJ2-7
cdr3_aa: CASSTGQGMNSPLHF; v_call: TRBV6-1; j_call: TRBJ1-6
cdr3_aa: CASSYSGSTDTQYF; v_call: TRBV6-5; j_call: TRBJ2-3
cdr3_aa: CASSIVPGQGGAKNIQYF; v_call: TRBV5-6; j_call: TRBJ2-4